The rows below give T cell receptor beta chains drawn from one sample of a study of beta chain features in type 1 diabetes. Here immunoSEQ multiplex PCR was the method, and the copy in TCRdb shows in-frame clones only, minus some. The sample consists of 300,000 to 350,000 clones, 11% to 15% of them appearing once. Sequences were obtained from central memory CD4+ T cells from blood. The receptors were sampled from a man aged 30-40 years in good health. Each CDR3 is given with its conserved first and last residue. D genes are given only for firm matches. Clone size is given for some rows only: seen once, a few or many times, or a class if the clone is expanded.

-,TRBJ1-1,TRBV7-2,-,TGTGCCAGCAGCTTAGGAAGGGCAGGGGAGAACACTGAAGCTTTCTTT,CASSLGRAGENTEAFF
-,TRBJ1-1,TRBV18,many,TGTGCCAGCTCACCGTTGGCTGCGGGGATAATCATGAACACTGAAGCTTTCTTT,CASSPLAAGIIMNTEAFF
-,TRBJ1-3,TRBV9,few,TGTGCCAGCAGCGTGGGCCAGGCCACCTCTGGAAACACCATATATTTT,CASSVGQATSGNTIYF
-,TRBJ1-3,TRBV7-2,few,TGTGCCAGCAGCCGCCCAGAGGCAGCTTCTGGAAACACCATATATTTT,CASSRPEAASGNTIYF
-,TRBJ1-1,TRBV9,many,TGTGCCAGCAGCGTTACAGTGAACACTGAAGCTTTCTTT,CASSVTVNTEAFF
-,TRBJ2-1,TRBV6-5,few,TGTGCCAGCAGCCGGGACTCGGTAAATGAGCAGTTCTTC,CASSRDSVNEQFF
-,TRBJ1-3,TRBV7-2,-,TGTGCCAGCAGCTTAGCGTCCGGGGACCGAACTGGAAACACCATATATTTT,CASSLASGDRTGNTIYF
-,TRBJ2-3,TRBV4-1,-,TGCGCCAGCAGCCACCGGGTTGCAGATACGCAGTATTTT,CASSHRVADTQYF
-,TRBJ2-5,TRBV7-3,-,TGTGCCAGCATGGGTCGGGGGAATCTCAGAGAGACCCAGTACTTC,CASMGRGNLRETQYF
-,TRBJ2-5,TRBV6-1,few,TGTGCCAGCAGTGGCAGGGTTTCAGAGACCCAGTACTTC,CASSGRVSETQYF
-,TRBJ1-4,TRBV6-1,few,TGTGCCAGCAGTGAGACCGGGACTTCGATTTTTGGGGATGAAAAACTGTTTTTT,CASSETGTSIFGDEKLFF
-,TRBJ2-5,TRBV6-5,-,TGTGCCAGCAGTTACCCAGGGCAACAAGAGACCCAGTACTTC,CASSYPGQQETQYF
-,TRBJ2-1,TRBV7-8,few,TGTGCCAGCAGCTTAGTAACTTATAGGGGGAGGGGGGACAATGAGCAGTTCTTC,CASSLVTYRGRGDNEQFF
-,TRBJ1-2,TRBV7-3,-,TGTGCCAGCAGCCCTAGTGGCAATAACTATGGCTACACCTTC,CASSPSGNNYGYTF
TRBD1,TRBJ2-3,TRBV30,few,TGTGCCTGCGCACGAGACAGGGTAGATACGCAGTATTTT,CACARDRVDTQYF
TRBD2,TRBJ2-1,TRBV5-4,-,TGTGCCAGCAGCTTGGATCTAGCGGGGGGGCCCAATGAGCAGTTCTTC,CASSLDLAGGPNEQFF
-,TRBJ2-7,TRBV5-1,few,TGCGCCAGCAGCCTTAACTACGAGCAGTACTTC,CASSLNYEQYF
-,TRBJ1-1,TRBV4-1,-,TGCGCCAGCAGCCAAGTCCAGGGGACCACTGAAGCTTTCTTT,CASSQVQGTTEAFF
TRBD1,TRBJ1-4,TRBV19,-,TGTGCCAGTAGTGCTGACCGGGACAGTAATGAAAAACTGTTTTTT,CASSADRDSNEKLFF
TRBD1,TRBJ2-5,TRBV27,-,TGTGCCAGCAGTTCCAGACAGGGCCAGACCCAGTACTTC,CASSSRQGQTQYF
TRBD1,TRBJ2-3,TRBV11-2,few,TGTGCCAGCAGCCCAGGGACAGGGGGCACAGATACGCAGTATTTT,CASSPGTGGTDTQYF
-,TRBJ1-2,TRBV5-1,-,TGCGCCAGCAGCCCGGATAAGGATGGCTACACCTTC,CASSPDKDGYTF
-,TRBJ1-1,TRBV12-5,few,TGTGCTAGTGGTGCCCCGGGTGGGGGGACTGAAGCTTTCTTT,CASGAPGGGTEAFF
TRBD1,TRBJ2-1,TRBV7-2,few,TGTGCCAGCAGCTTAGTGGGACAGGGAATCTCCTACAATGAGCAGTTCTTC,CASSLVGQGISYNEQFF
TRBD2,TRBJ2-3,TRBV7-3,few,TGTGCCAGCAGTCAAACTAGCGGCTCAACGCAGTATTTT,CASSQTSGSTQYF
-,TRBJ1-6,TRBV14,-,TGTGCCAGCAGCCAAGATAGAGGTGGTTCACCCCTCCACTTT,CASSQDRGGSPLHF
TRBD1,TRBJ1-5,TRBV7-2,-,TGTGCCAGCAGCTTATGGACAGGTTTCAATCAGCCCCAGCATTTT,CASSLWTGFNQPQHF
TRBD1,TRBJ2-5,TRBV7-9,many,TGTGCCAGCAGCGGGCGACAGGGGGCCTCAGAGACCCAGTACTTC,CASSGRQGASETQYF
-,TRBJ2-1,TRBV15,many,TGTGCCACCAGCCCAGGGACAAGGGCTGCTGGGGGGCAGTTCTTC,CATSPGTRAAGGQFF
-,TRBJ2-2,TRBV5-6,many,TGTGCCAGCAAAAAGGGAGTGATCGGGGAGCTGTTTTTT,CASKKGVIGELFF
-,TRBJ2-1,TRBV5-1,few,TGCGCCAGCAGCTTGGGCCAGGCTTCAGCAAATGAGCAGTTCTTC,CASSLGQASANEQFF
TRBD2,TRBJ2-5,TRBV5-1,-,TGCGCCAGCAGCTTGAATAGCGGGGCTTCTTCCCAGTACTTC,CASSLNSGASSQYF
TRBD2,TRBJ2-7,TRBV5-4,-,TGTGCCAGCGCGACGGATGGTAGCGGGGTATACGAGCAGTACTTC,CASATDGSGVYEQYF
TRBD1,TRBJ2-3,TRBV6-5,few,TGTGCCAGCAGTGACAGGGGCACAGATACGCAGTATTTT,CASSDRGTDTQYF
-,TRBJ1-1,TRBV2,few,TGTGCCAGCAGTGTACAGGGAGGGAGCACTGAAGCTTTCTTT,CASSVQGGSTEAFF
TRBD2,TRBJ2-3,TRBV6-5,few,TGTGCCAGCAGTTCTAGCGGCGGAGGATGGTTGTATTTT,CASSSSGGGWLYF
-,TRBJ1-4,TRBV4-3,few,TGCGCCAGCAGCCCCCGTCGGGCCCCTAATGAAAAACTGTTTTTT,CASSPRRAPNEKLFF
TRBD2,TRBJ2-3,TRBV15,-,TGTGCCACCAGCAGAGCGATAGCGGGAGGTGTAGATACGCAGTATTTT,CATSRAIAGGVDTQYF
TRBD2,TRBJ2-5,TRBV4-1,-,TGCGCCAGCAGCCTCGCCCGGACTAGCGGACAAATGACCCAGTACTTC,CASSLARTSGQMTQYF
-,TRBJ1-5,TRBV30,-,TGTGCCTGGAAAACGGCAGGTCCAAATCAGCCCCAGCATTTT,CAWKTAGPNQPQHF